Below, 18 T cell receptor beta chains from the same sample are listed, as sequenced in a study of vaccination and CD4 T cells after COVID-19. TCRdb called the PCR reads again in MiXCR, with one record for every CDR3 protein. This sample has about 30,000 distinct CDR3 sequences, with about 47% found just once. Stated time point: late sampling 161 to 241 days after vaccination in a few convalescent patients. The material was CD4+ T cells from blood, obtained about 7 months after SARS-CoV-2 vaccination. The source is a human donor who had recovered from COVID-19.

This rearrangement joins TRBV10-3 to TRBJ2-7; D is unclear. Trimming left V 3 bases short and J 2 bases short, with 5 bases between. The CDR3 contains 12 residues. CDR1 ENHRY and CDR2 SYGVKD come from the germline V gene. The CDR3 DNA reads TGTGCCATCAGTGATAGGGCCTACGAGCAGTACTTC. This gives the protein CAISDRAYEQYF.

In this sample, this clonotype turned up a few times. As DNA, the CDR3 is TGTGCCAGCAGCTTTTTCGGCAGGGGGCCACAAGAGACCCAGTACTTC. Translating gives CASSFFGRGPQETQYF. This sequence joins TRBV7-8 and TRBJ2-5, with 8 bases identical to TRBD1. This CDR3 has 16 residues. J lost 2 bases, V lost 3 bases, and 8 bases had no gene match. CDR1 and CDR2 from the germline V gene are SGHVS and FQNEAQ.

V usage is TRBV28 and J usage is TRBJ2-5, with TRBD2 identical over 14 bases. V lost 3 bases to trimming and J lost 5 bases; unmatched junction nucleotides: 5. Germline-derived CDR1 and CDR2 are MDHEN and SYDVKM. The CDR3 is 16 amino acids. CDR3 DNA sequence: TGTGCCAGCAGTTTGGGGACTAGCGGGAGTCGCGAGACCCAGTACTTC. This sequence encodes CASSLGTSGSRETQYF.

This clonotype was seen a handful of times. The V and J genes are TRBV19 and TRBJ1-5, with 7 bases that match TRBD1. The CDR3 totals 14 residues. Trimming at V came to 5 bases and at J to 7 bases, leaving 8 bases not matched to a gene. Germline CDR1 LNHDA, CDR2 SQIVND (reference sequence). CDR3 nucleotides: TGTGCCAGTAGTCGACAGGGTCGGAACCAGCCCCAGCATTTT. Protein sequence: CASSRQGRNQPQHF.

This chain joins TRBV20-1 and TRBJ2-3; a possible D gene is TRBD1 (6 bases). V was trimmed by 5 bases and J by 3 bases, leaving 18 bases between them. This CDR3 is built from 15 residues. The germline V gene has CDR1 DFQATT and CDR2 SNEGSKA (reference sequence). CDR3 bases: TGCAGTGCTGACACAGGGTCGTGGTCTACAGATACGCAGTATTTT. Translated, it gives CSADTGSWSTDTQYF.

V usage is TRBV10-3 and J usage is TRBJ2-5; the D is unclear. Deletions cut 7 bases from V and 5 bases from J, with 11 bases between. Germline assignment: CDR1 ENHRY and CDR2 SYGVKD. The CDR3 is 12 residues long. The CDR3 here is CAIMGSGETQYF. The DNA of the CDR3 is TGTGCCATCATGGGCTCTGGGGAGACCCAGTACTTC.

V usage is TRBV7-9 and J usage is TRBJ2-5, with D unresolved. The length of the CDR3 is 16 residues. Germline values: CDR1 SEHNR, CDR2 FQNEAQ (reference sequence). Trimming stripped 2 bases from V and 2 bases from J, with 15 bases between. The CDR3 coding sequence is TGTGCCAGCAGCTTATCGACAACAGTTCTTCAAGAGACCCAGTACTTC. Protein sequence: CASSLSTTVLQETQYF.

This clonotype is medium-sized (0.01 to 0.1%) in the sample. The chain couples TRBV27 to TRBJ1-6; 8 nucleotides agree with TRBD1. V shed 8 bases and J 9 bases; nucleotides not matched to a gene: 3. Germline V gene sequence: CDR1 MNHEY, CDR2 SMNVEV (reference sequence). CDR3 size: 12 residues. The CDR3 sequence is CASGQGFSPLHF. The CDR3 DNA reads TGTGCCAGCGGACAGGGTTTTTCACCCCTCCACTTT.

The DNA for the CDR3 is TGTGCCAGCAGCCCACCAGGGGCCTTTTCCTACAATGAGCAGTTCTTC. It translates to CASSPPGAFSYNEQFF. The chain is built from TRBV6-1 and TRBJ2-1; maybe TRBD1 (6 bases). With 6 bases removed from V and 1 base from J, the gap between germline ends came to 16 bases. The CDR3 runs to 16 residues. Germline assignment: CDR1 MNHNS and CDR2 SASEGT.

For the CDR3, the DNA is TGCAGTGCTAGAAACTACAATGAGCAGTTCTTC. Its translation: CSARNYNEQFF. This chain uses TRBV20-1 with TRBJ2-1; D uncertain. In germline, CDR1 is DFQATT, CDR2 SNEGSKA (reference sequence). The CDR3 length is 11 residues. The V end lost 2 bases, the J end lost 3 bases, and 2 bases lay between the germline ends.

The chain carries TRBV7-9 and TRBJ2-7; D may match TRBD1 or TRBD2 (6 bases each). CDR1 is SEHNR and CDR2 is FQNEAQ in the germline V gene (reference sequence). The germline V and J ends were trimmed by 5 bases and 3 bases, with 11 bases remaining between them. CDR3 length equals 13 residues. CDR3 nucleotides: TGTGCCAGCAGCCTGGGGGGACACTACGAGCAGTACTTC. Residues: CASSLGGHYEQYF.

This sequence joins TRBV20-1 and TRBJ1-2; 9 bases map to TRBD1. From germline, CDR1 is DFQATT and CDR2 SNEGSKA (reference sequence). J was trimmed by 1 base and V by 5 bases; bases with no gene match: 11. CDR3 length equals 16 residues. DNA of the CDR3: TGCAGTGCTTTGGGACAGGGTAGAACCAATAACTATGGCTACACCTTC. Encoded protein: CSALGQGRTNNYGYTF.

The chain couples TRBV20-1 to TRBJ2-3; D possibly corresponds to TRBD2 (5 bases). The germline CDR1 and CDR2 sequences are DFQATT and SNEGSKA (reference sequence). Trimming stripped 3 bases from V and 2 bases from J, with 9 bases between. CDR3 length equals 13 residues. The DNA for the CDR3 is TGCAGTGCTAGGCCACTAGACACAGATACGCAGTATTTT. This sequence encodes CSARPLDTDTQYF.

The CDR3 loop reads CASSEGYWTEAFF. In DNA form, the CDR3 reads TGTGCCAGCAGTGAAGGGTATTGGACTGAAGCTTTCTTT. V is TRBV2 and J is TRBJ1-1; no clear D gene. This CDR3 is 13 amino acids long. Between the trimmed V and J ends, which lost 1 base and 5 bases, there was a span of 8 bases. Germline V gene data show CDR1 as SNHLY and CDR2 as FYNNEI. Using reference TRBV2 and TRBJ1-1 for the parts outside the CDR3, the full variable domain is EPEVTQTPSHQVTQMGQEVILRCVPISNHLYFYWYRQILGQKVEFLVSFYNNEISEKSEIFDDQFSVERPDGSNFTLKIRSTKLEDSAMYFCASSEGYWTEAFFGQGTRLTVV.

This chain connects TRBV25-1 to TRBJ1-5; D is unclear. Between the trimmed V and J ends, which lost 4 bases and 0 bases, there was a span of 10 bases. This CDR3 has 15 amino acids. The germline V gene encodes CDR1 MGHDK and CDR2 SYGVNS. The CDR3 loop reads CASSGNSDSNQPQHF. The CDR3 coding sequence is TGTGCCAGCAGTGGAAACAGTGATAGCAATCAGCCCCAGCATTTT.

This clonotype was seen a handful of times. The gene calls are TRBV4-1 and TRBJ2-7; a weak D match, TRBD1 (6 bases). With 4 bases removed from V and 4 bases from J, the gap between germline ends came to 14 bases. CDR1 and CDR2 from the germline V gene are MGHRA and YSYEKL. The CDR3 is 14 residues long. The CDR3 sequence: CASSPRDTGYEQYF. As DNA, the CDR3 is TGCGCCAGCAGCCCCCGGGACACGGGATACGAGCAGTACTTC.

By its share, this clonotype is large. The V gene is TRBV19, the J gene TRBJ2-1, with no clear D. The CDR3 is 17 residues long. Germline CDR1 is LNHDA and CDR2 is SQIVND (reference sequence). V lost 0 bases, J lost 0 bases, and 12 bases lay in between. The DNA of the CDR3 is TGTGCCAGTAGTATAGATCCCTTGGGCCCCTCCTACAATGAGCAGTTCTTC. It translates to CASSIDPLGPSYNEQFF.

The V call is TRBV6-1, the J call TRBJ2-2, with TRBD2 identical over 9 bases. V was pared by 7 bases and J by 7 bases, with 7 bases of the junction left unmatched. The CDR3 runs 14 residues. Germline-derived CDR1 and CDR2 are MNHNS and SASEGT. The CDR3 bases are TGTGCCAGCATCAGACTAGCGGAGGACGGGGAGCTGTTTTTT. Protein sequence: CASIRLAEDGELFF.